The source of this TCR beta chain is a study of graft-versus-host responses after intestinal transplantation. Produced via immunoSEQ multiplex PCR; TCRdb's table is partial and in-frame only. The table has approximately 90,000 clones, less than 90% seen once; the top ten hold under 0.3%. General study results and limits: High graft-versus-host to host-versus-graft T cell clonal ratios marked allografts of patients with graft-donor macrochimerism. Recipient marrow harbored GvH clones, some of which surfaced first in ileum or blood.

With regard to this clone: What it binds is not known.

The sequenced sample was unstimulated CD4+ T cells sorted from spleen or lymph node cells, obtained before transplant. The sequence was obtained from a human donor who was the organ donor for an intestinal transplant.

CDR3 sequence (DNA): TGTGCCAGCAGCCCCGGGACTAGCGCGGAGACCCAGTACTTC. Translated, it gives CASSPGTSAETQYF. The chain has TRBV7-9 and TRBJ2-5, with 10 positions matching TRBD2. The J segment lost 5 bases and the V segment lost 5 bases, leaving 5 bases of the junction unmatched. Germline V CDR1 and CDR2: SEHNR, FQNEAQ (reference sequence). This CDR3 region has 14 residues.